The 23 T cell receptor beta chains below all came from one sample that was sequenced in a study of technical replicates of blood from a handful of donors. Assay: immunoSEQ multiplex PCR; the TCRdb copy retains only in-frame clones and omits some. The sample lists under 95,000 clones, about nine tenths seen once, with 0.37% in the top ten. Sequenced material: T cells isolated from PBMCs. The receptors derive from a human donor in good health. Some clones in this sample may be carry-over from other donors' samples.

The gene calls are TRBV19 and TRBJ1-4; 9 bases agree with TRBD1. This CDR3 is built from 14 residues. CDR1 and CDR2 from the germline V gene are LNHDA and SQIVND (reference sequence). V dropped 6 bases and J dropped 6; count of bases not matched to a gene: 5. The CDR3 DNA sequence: TGTGCCAGTAGCTTGGGACAGGGTGATGAAAAACTGTTTTTT. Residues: CASSLGQGDEKLFF.

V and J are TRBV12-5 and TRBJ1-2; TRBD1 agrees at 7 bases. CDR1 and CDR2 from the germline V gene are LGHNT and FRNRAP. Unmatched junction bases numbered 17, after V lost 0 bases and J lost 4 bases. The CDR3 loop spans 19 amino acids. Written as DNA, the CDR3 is TGTGCTAGTGGTTTGGTACCGACAGGGCAGGACGCTCCTAGCTATGGCTACACCTTC. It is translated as CASGLVPTGQDAPSYGYTF.

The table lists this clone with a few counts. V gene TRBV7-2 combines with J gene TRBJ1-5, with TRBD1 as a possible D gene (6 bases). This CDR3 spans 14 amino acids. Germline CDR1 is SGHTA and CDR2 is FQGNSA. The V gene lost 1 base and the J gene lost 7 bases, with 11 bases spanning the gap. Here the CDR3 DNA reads TGTGCCAGCAGCTTAGACTCAGGGGAACAGCCCCAGCATTTT. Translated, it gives CASSLDSGEQPQHF.

The CDR3 reads CAWSTGSSYEQYF. The CDR3, as DNA: TGTGCCTGGAGTACGGGGAGCTCCTACGAGCAGTACTTC. The rearrangement uses TRBV30 and TRBJ2-5; D possibly corresponds to TRBD2 (5 bases). The better agreement between TRBJ2-7 and the DNA end casts doubt on the J call. This CDR3 contains 13 residues. Germline V CDR1 and CDR2: GTSNPN, SVGIG (reference sequence).

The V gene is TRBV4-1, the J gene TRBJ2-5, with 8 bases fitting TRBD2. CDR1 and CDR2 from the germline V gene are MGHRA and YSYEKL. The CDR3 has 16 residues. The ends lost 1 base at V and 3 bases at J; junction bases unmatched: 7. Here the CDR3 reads CASSQVGGGREETQYF. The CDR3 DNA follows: TGCGCCAGCAGCCAAGTCGGCGGGGGGCGGGAAGAGACCCAGTACTTC.

The DNA of the CDR3 is TGTGCCAGCAGCCAAGTTTCAGCGATACAGACTAAGGAGCAGTACTTC. Its translation: CASSQVSAIQTKEQYF. The rearrangement links TRBV4-2 to TRBJ2-7; possible D gene TRBD2, 5 bases. V was cut by 1 base and J by 7 bases, with 20 bases left in between. The germline gives CDR1 LGHNA, CDR2 YNFKEQ. CDR3 length: 16 residues.

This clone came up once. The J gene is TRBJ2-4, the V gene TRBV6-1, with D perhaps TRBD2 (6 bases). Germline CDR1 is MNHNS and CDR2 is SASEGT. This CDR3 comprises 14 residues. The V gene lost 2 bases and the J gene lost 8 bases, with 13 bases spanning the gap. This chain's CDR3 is CASSEIAREDIQYF. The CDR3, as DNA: TGTGCCAGCAGTGAAATTGCCAGGGAGGACATTCAGTACTTC.

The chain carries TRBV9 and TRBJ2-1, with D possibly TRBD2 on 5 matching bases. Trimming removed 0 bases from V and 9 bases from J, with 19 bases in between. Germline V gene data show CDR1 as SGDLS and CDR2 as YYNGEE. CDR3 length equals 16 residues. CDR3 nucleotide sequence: TGTGCCAGCAGCGTAGAAGCGGATGGGGTGGAACGTGAGCAGTTCTTC. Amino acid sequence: CASSVEADGVEREQFF.

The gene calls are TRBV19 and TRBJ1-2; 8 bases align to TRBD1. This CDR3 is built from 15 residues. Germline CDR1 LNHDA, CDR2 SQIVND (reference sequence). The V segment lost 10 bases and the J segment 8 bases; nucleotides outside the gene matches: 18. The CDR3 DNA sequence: TGTGCCATCCACGCTGGGCAGGGGGCTTACAGCGGCTACACCTTC. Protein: CAIHAGQGAYSGYTF.

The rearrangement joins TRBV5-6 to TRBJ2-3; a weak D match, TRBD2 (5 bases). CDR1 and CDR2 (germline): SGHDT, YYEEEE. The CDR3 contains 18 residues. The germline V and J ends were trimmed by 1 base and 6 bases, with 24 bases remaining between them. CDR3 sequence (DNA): TGTGCCAGCAGCTTGTGGCTCCGGGGAAGGAGGCTATCGGATACGCAGTATTTT. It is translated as CASSLWLRGRRLSDTQYF.

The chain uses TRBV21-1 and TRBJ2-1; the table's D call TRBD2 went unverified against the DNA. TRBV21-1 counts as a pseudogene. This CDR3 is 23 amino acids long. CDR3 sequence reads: CASSNCTLSQKRGGLEARNEQFF. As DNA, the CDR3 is TGTGCCAGCAGCAATTGCACCCTTTCACAAAAGCGGGGGGGCCTCGAGGCCAGGAATGAGCAGTTCTTC.

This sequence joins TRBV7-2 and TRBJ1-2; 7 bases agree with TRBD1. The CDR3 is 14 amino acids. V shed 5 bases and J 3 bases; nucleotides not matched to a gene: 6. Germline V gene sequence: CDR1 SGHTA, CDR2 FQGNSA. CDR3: CASSPRTGDYGYTF. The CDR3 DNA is TGTGCCAGCAGCCCCCGAACAGGGGACTATGGCTACACCTTC.

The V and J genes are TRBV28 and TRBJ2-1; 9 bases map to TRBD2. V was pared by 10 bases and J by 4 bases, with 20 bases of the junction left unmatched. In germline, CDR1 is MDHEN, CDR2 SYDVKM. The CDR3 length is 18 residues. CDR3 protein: CATRYSGPSGISYNEQFF. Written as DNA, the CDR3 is TGTGCCACCAGATACTCCGGGCCTAGCGGGATTTCTTACAATGAGCAGTTCTTC.

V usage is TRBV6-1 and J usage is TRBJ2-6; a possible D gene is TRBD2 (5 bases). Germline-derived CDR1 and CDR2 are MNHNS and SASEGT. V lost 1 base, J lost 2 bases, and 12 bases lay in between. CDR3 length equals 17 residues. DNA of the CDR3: TGTGCCAGCAGTGAAGAGGGCAGGAGGACTGGGGCCAACGTCCTGACTTTC. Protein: CASSEEGRRTGANVLTF.

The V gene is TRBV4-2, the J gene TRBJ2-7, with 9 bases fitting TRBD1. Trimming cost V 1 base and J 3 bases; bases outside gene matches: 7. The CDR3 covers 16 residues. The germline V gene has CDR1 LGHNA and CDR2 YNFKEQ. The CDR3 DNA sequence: TGTGCCAGCAGCCAAGGGACAGGGGTAGAGGGCTACGAGCAGTACTTC. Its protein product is CASSQGTGVEGYEQYF.

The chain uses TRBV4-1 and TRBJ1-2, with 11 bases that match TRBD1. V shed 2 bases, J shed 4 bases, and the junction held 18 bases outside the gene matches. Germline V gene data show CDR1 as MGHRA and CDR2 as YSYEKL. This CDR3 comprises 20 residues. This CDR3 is CASSQRNRDRGVSYIYGYTF. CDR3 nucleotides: TGCGCCAGCAGCCAAAGAAACCGGGACAGGGGGGTCAGTTATATCTATGGCTACACCTTC.

In DNA, the CDR3 is TGTGCCAGCAGCTGGGGACTGGGCGGAACTGAAGCTTTCTTT. It codes for CASSWGLGGTEAFF. V usage is TRBV6-6 and J usage is TRBJ1-1, with D maybe TRBD1 (5 bases). The V gene lost 6 bases and the J gene lost 5 bases, with 16 bases spanning the gap. Germline V lookup: CDR1 MNHNY, CDR2 SVGAGI (reference sequence). The CDR3 sequence is 14 residues long.

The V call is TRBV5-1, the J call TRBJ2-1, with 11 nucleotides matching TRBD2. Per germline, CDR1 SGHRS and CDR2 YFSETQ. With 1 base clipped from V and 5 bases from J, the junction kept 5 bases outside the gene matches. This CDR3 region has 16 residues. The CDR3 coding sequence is TGCGCCAGCAGCTTGACTAGCGGGAGAGTAAACAATGAGCAGTTCTTC. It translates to CASSLTSGRVNNEQFF.

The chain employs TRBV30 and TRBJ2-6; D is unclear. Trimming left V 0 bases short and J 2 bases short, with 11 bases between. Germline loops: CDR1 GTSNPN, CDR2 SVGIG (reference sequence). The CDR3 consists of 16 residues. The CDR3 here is CAWSVVSSAGANVLTF. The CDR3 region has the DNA TGTGCCTGGAGTGTCGTATCTTCGGCTGGGGCCAACGTCCTGACTTTC.

CDR3: CASSYSDRTYEQYF. In DNA, the CDR3 is TGTGCCAGCAGTTACTCGGACAGGACCTACGAGCAGTACTTC. This chain joins TRBV6-6 and TRBJ2-5, with 7 bases fitting TRBD1. The J call may be mistaken, given a closer DNA end match to TRBJ2-7. The germline V gene has CDR1 MNHNY and CDR2 SVGAGI (reference sequence). The CDR3 sequence is 14 residues long.

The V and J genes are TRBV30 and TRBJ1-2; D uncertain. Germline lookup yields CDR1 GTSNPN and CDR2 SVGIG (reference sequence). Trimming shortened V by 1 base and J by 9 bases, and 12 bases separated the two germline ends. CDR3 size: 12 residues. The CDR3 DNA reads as TGTGCCTGGAGTGCTTCCCTGGAGAGCTACACCTTC. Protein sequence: CAWSASLESYTF.

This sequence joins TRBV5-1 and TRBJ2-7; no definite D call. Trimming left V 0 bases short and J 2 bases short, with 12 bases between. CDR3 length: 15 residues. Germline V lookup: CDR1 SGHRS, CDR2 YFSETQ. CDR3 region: CASSLGAQSTYEQYF. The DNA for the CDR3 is TGCGCCAGCAGCTTGGGGGCACAGTCTACCTACGAGCAGTACTTC.

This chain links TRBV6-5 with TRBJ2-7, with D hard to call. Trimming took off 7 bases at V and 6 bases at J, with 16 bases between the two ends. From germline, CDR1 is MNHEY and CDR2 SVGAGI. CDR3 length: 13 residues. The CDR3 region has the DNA TGTGCCAGCAACCGTTTCGGGTCGAGCGAGCAGTACTTC. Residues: CASNRFGSSEQYF.